This is a list of T cell receptor beta chains from one sample in a study of blood T cell repertoires in COVID-19. Sequencing used immunoSEQ multiplex PCR; TCRdb keeps in-frame clones, though not all of them. The sample consists of a few hundred thousand clones, approximately 87% of them appearing once. Sequenced: peripheral blood. Receptors originate from a woman aged 25 to 39 with COVID-19, enrolled during active disease. The CDR3 runs from the conserved cysteine through the conserved F or W. D genes are given only for firm matches. For some rows the clone size is stated as once, few or many, or as a class when expanded; others skip it.

>TRBJ2-4|NA|TRBV20-1|TRBD1
TGCAGTGCACAACCGGAGACAGGGGGCTCCTTC
CSAQPETGGSF
>TRBJ1-1|NA|TRBV9|TRBD1
TGTGCCAGCAGCGCCCGAGACAGGGGGCGGAGGACTGAAGCTTTCTTT
CASSARDRGRRTEAFF
>TRBJ1-3|NA|TRBV5-4|TRBD1
TGTGCCAGCAGCCTAGGACAGGGCCCTGGAAACACCATATATTTT
CASSLGQGPGNTIYF
>TRBJ1-5|NA|TRBV12-3/TRBV12-4|NA
TGTGCCAGCAGTTGGACAAGCAATCAGCCCCAGCATTTT
CASSWTSNQPQHF
>TRBJ2-2|once|TRBV5-5|TRBD2
TGTGCCAGCAGCCTGACTAGCGGAGCGAACACCGGGGAGCTGTTTTTT
CASSLTSGANTGELFF
>TRBJ1-4|NA|TRBV7-8|NA
TGTGCCAGCAGCTTATTGCAGGGTTCGATGGAAAAACTGTTTTTT
CASSLLQGSMEKLFF
>TRBJ2-3|once|TRBV7-6|TRBD2
TGTGCCAGCAGCTTAGTCAGCGGGAGTACGACAGATACGCAGTATTTT
CASSLVSGSTTDTQYF
>TRBJ1-2|NA|TRBV4-2|NA
TGTGCCAGCTCAGCAAGCGGGGACATTCTCTACACCTTC
CASSASGDILYTF
>TRBJ1-6|NA|TRBV27|NA
TGTGCCAGCAGTTTATGGTCAGGGTATAATTCACCCCTCCACTTT
CASSLWSGYNSPLHF
>TRBJ2-5|NA|TRBV28|TRBD2
TGTGCCAGCACCTCCCAGGGAGGGGAGGTACAAGAGACCCAGTACTTC
CASTSQGGEVQETQYF
>TRBJ2-1|NA|TRBV7-3|TRBD2
TGTGCCAGCAGCTTAGCAGGCGGGAGAACCTACAATGAGCAGTTCTTC
CASSLAGGRTYNEQFF
>TRBJ2-7|once|TRBV19|TRBD1
TGTGCCAGTAGTATGGGACAGGGGGCCTACGAGCAGTACTTC
CASSMGQGAYEQYF
>TRBJ2-7|NA|TRBV3-1/TRBV3-2|TRBD2
TGTGCCAGCAGCCAAGAGGCTAGCGGGAGCCCTAAGACCTACGAGCAGTACTTC
CASSQEASGSPKTYEQYF
>TRBJ2-7|NA|TRBV9|TRBD2
TGTGCCAGCAGCGTCCTTAGCGGGAGCACCTACGAGCAGTACTTC
CASSVLSGSTYEQYF
>TRBJ1-5|NA|TRBV6-5|TRBD1
TGTGCCAGCACCTTAGGGACAGGCCAAAATCAGCCCCAGCATTTT
CASTLGTGQNQPQHF
>TRBJ1-1|few|TRBV9|TRBD1
TGTGCCAGCAGCATAGGACAGGGTAGTGCTGAAGCTTTCTTT
CASSIGQGSAEAFF
>TRBJ1-2|NA|TRBV4-1|NA
TGCGCCAGCAGCCAAGTAGGGAGGAATCGGGCTAACTATGGCTACACCTTC
CASSQVGRNRANYGYTF
>TRBJ2-5|NA|TRBV7-2|NA
TGTGCCAGCGGGATTCAGGGCCCGGGGACCCAGTACTTC
CASGIQGPGTQYF
>TRBJ2-1|NA|TRBV12-3/TRBV12-4|NA
TGTGCCAGCAGCGGGACTTTCAATGAGCAGTTCTTC
CASSGTFNEQFF
>TRBJ1-2|NA|TRBV27|TRBD1
TGTGCCAGCAAGCCCGGGACAGGGGATTACCATGGCTACACCTTC
CASKPGTGDYHGYTF
>TRBJ2-5|NA|TRBV29-1|TRBD1
TGCAGCGTTCAGGGACAGGGTCACCAAGAGACCCAGTACTTC
CSVQGQGHQETQYF
>TRBJ1-1|NA|TRBV28|NA
TGTGCCAGCAGCCCACGTTTGTCGGCTGAAGCTTTCTTT
CASSPRLSAEAFF
>TRBJ1-1|once|TRBV11-3|NA
TGTGCCAGCAGCCTGGACAGTTACACTGAAGCTTTCTTT
CASSLDSYTEAFF
>TRBJ2-3|once|TRBV5-1|NA
TGCGCCAGCAGCTTGAACCCTACTACCGGCACAGATACGCAGTATTTT
CASSLNPTTGTDTQYF
>TRBJ2-1|NA|TRBV7-2|TRBD2
TGTGCCAGCAGATTCAAGGGGACTAGCGTAAATGAGCAGTTCTTC
CASRFKGTSVNEQFF
>TRBJ1-1|NA|TRBV10-2|NA
TGCGCCAGCAGTGAGTCTCCCCTAGTTGTTTACACTGAAGCTTTCTTT
CASSESPLVVYTEAFF
>TRBJ1-1|NA|TRBV5-1|NA
TGCGCCAGCAGCCTCCAGTTGAACACTGAAGCTTTCTTT
CASSLQLNTEAFF
>TRBJ1-3|NA|TRBV24-1|NA
TGTGCCACCAGTGACCCCGTCTCTGGAAACACCATATATTTT
CATSDPVSGNTIYF
>TRBJ1-6|NA|TRBV3-1/TRBV3-2|TRBD1
TGTGCCAGCAGCCAGACATCAGGGGGATCGAGTAATTCACCCCTCCACTTT
CASSQTSGGSSNSPLHF
>TRBJ1-6|once|TRBV30|TRBD1
TGTGCCTGGAGTGTACGGGGACAGCGCTGGTCACCCCTCCACTTT
CAWSVRGQRWSPLHF
>TRBJ1-4|NA|TRBV28|TRBD1
TGTGCCAGCAGGAAAACAGGGGTTTATAATGAAAAACTGTTTTTT
CASRKTGVYNEKLFF
>TRBJ1-1|NA|TRBV9|NA
TGTGCCAGCAGCGCGAGGACAAGGGGTACTGAAGCTTTCTTT
CASSARTRGTEAFF
>TRBJ2-1|NA|TRBV6-5|NA
TGTGCCAGCAGTTACTCATCAGGTTACCACAATGAGCAGTTCTTC
CASSYSSGYHNEQFF
>TRBJ2-1|NA|TRBV6-4|TRBD2
TGTGCCAGCAGATTGACTAGCGGGAGCAATGAGCAGTTCTTC
CASRLTSGSNEQFF
>TRBJ2-1|once|TRBV28|TRBD1
TGTGCCAGCAGCACCTCCGAGGGTCAGGGGGCGCGAAATGAGCAGTTCTTC
CASSTSEGQGARNEQFF
>TRBJ2-7|once|TRBV11-2|NA
TGTGCCAGCAGCTTCGACGGGAGTATCCACGAGCAGTACTTC
CASSFDGSIHEQYF
>TRBJ1-1|few|TRBV19|TRBD1
TGTGCCAGTAGGGGGGACAGGGGGAACATGAACACTGAAGCTTTCTTT
CASRGDRGNMNTEAFF
>TRBJ2-3|NA|TRBV10-1|NA
TGCGCCAGCAGTGAGCTCCCCACAGATACGCAGTATTTT
CASSELPTDTQYF
>TRBJ1-1|NA|TRBV10-3|NA
TGTGCCATCAGTGCGCAGGGGTTGAACACTGAAGCTTTCTTT
CAISAQGLNTEAFF
>TRBJ2-7|NA|TRBV6-5|NA
TGTGCCAGCAGTTACTCTGCGCAGGGGTGGTACGAGCAGTACTTC
CASSYSAQGWYEQYF
>TRBJ2-1|NA|TRBV4-2|TRBD2
TGTGCCAGCAGCCAAGTCCTAGCGGGAGGGCCACATGAGCAGTTCTTC
CASSQVLAGGPHEQFF
>TRBJ2-6|NA|TRBV20-1|TRBD1
TGCAGTGCTAGTCTACTGCAGGGGGTACCTGGGGCCAACGTCCTGACTTTC
CSASLLQGVPGANVLTF
>TRBJ2-1|NA|TRBV5-1|TRBD1
TGCGCCAGCAGCTTGTTATCGGACAGGTACAATGAGCAGTTCTTC
CASSLLSDRYNEQFF
>TRBJ2-7|NA|TRBV9|NA
TGTGCCAGCAGCGTAGGGGACTCCATAAGCCTCTACGAGCAGTACTTC
CASSVGDSISLYEQYF
>TRBJ1-1|NA|TRBV12-5|NA
TGTGCTAGTGGTTCTGACAGGGAAGCTTTCTTT
CASGSDREAFF
>TRBJ2-2|NA|TRBV5-4|TRBD2
TGTGCCAGCAGCTTGGGGGGACTAGCGGGAGCGAACACCGGGGAGCTGTTTTTT
CASSLGGLAGANTGELFF
>TRBJ1-5|NA|TRBV10-2|TRBD1
TGCGCCAGCAGTAAGACAGGGGGTTTCAATCAGCCCCAGCATTTT
CASSKTGGFNQPQHF
>TRBJ2-5|NA|TRBV28|TRBD2
TGTGCCAGCAGCACAAAAACGGGAGGTAGGGTTAAAGAGACCCAGTACTTC
CASSTKTGGRVKETQYF
>TRBJ2-2|few|TRBV10-1|NA
TGCGCCAGCAGTGACGGGACACTCACCGGGGAGCTGTTTTTT
CASSDGTLTGELFF
>TRBJ1-4|NA|TRBV27|TRBD1
TGTGCCAGCAGCCGTACCGGGACAGGGAGTACCACTAATGAAAAACTGTTTTTT
CASSRTGTGSTTNEKLFF
>TRBJ1-4|once|TRBV7-2|TRBD1
TGTGCCAGCAGCACTAGACAGGGGGCAACTAATGAAAAACTGTTTTTT
CASSTRQGATNEKLFF
>TRBJ2-7|NA|TRBV18|TRBD1
TGTGCCAGCTCTCCCCGGGACAGGGGATCCTACGAGCAGTACTTC
CASSPRDRGSYEQYF
>TRBJ2-7|once|TRBV19|NA
TGTGCCAGTAGTATCACCGCGGACGAGCAGTACTTC
CASSITADEQYF
>TRBJ2-3|NA|TRBV9|NA
TGTGCCAGCAGCGTAGGAACTCCAGATACGCAGTATTTT
CASSVGTPDTQYF
>TRBJ1-2|few|TRBV19|TRBD1
TGTGCCAGTAGTATGAAGAGGCCGGGACAGGGGAGTGGTGGCTACACCTTC
CASSMKRPGQGSGGYTF
>TRBJ2-7|NA|TRBV7-9|NA
TGTGCCAGCAGCCCCGACTTCCCCTACGAGCAGTACTTC
CASSPDFPYEQYF
>TRBJ2-3|NA|TRBV3-1/TRBV3-2|TRBD1
TGTGCCAGCAGCCCTACAGGGGCTAGCACAGATACGCAGTATTTT
CASSPTGASTDTQYF
>TRBJ1-6|NA|TRBV5-1|NA
TGCGCCAGCAGCTCCCGGAGCTCCTATAATTCACCCCTCCACTTT
CASSSRSSYNSPLHF
>TRBJ2-1|NA|TRBV7-3|NA
TGTGCCAGCAGCTTAGCGCACCGAGCGGGTGACACCTACAATGAGCAGTTCTTC
CASSLAHRAGDTYNEQFF